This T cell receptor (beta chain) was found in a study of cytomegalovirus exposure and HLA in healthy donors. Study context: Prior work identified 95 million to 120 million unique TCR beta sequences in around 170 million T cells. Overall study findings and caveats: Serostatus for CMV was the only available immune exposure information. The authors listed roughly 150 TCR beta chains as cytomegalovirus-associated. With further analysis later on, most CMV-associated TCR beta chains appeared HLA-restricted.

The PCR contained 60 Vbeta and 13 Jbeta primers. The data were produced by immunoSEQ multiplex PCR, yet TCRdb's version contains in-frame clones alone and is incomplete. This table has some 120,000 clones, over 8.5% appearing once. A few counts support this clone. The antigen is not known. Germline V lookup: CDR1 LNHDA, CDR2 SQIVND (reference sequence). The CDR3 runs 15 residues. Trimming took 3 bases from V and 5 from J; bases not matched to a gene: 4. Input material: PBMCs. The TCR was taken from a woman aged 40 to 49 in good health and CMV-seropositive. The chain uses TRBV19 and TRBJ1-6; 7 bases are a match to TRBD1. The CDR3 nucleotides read TGTGCCAGTAGTATCCGACAGGGTGATAATTCACCCCTCCACTTT. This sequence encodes CASSIRQGDNSPLHF.